The next 9 T cell receptor beta chains were all read from a single sample in a study of beta chain features in type 1 diabetes. Expressed TCRB transcripts were sequenced after all isolated RNA was converted to cDNA. Measured with immunoSEQ multiplex PCR; TCRdb has only the in-frame clones, and not every one. The top ten clones hold 0.019% of a sample with over 350,000 clones, about 14% of them seen once. Sequencing input: naive CD4+ T cells from blood. All receptors come from a woman between 18 and 29 years old in good health.

This clone has only a few counts. The J gene is TRBJ1-5, the V gene TRBV28, with a weak D call TRBD1 (6 bases). Germline V lookup: CDR1 MDHEN, CDR2 SYDVKM. Between the trimmed V and J ends, which lost 4 bases and 3 bases, there was a span of 13 bases. The CDR3 has 15 amino acids. The CDR3 region is CASSSGQPPNQPQHF. The CDR3 DNA sequence: TGTGCCAGCAGTTCCGGACAGCCACCCAATCAGCCCCAGCATTTT.

The V call is TRBV4-1, the J call TRBJ2-2; 11 positions agree with TRBD2. The CDR3 has 16 amino acids. The trim removed 0 bases at V and 7 bases at J, leaving 4 bases unmatched. Germline-derived CDR1 and CDR2 are MGHRA and YSYEKL. The CDR3 region is CASSQEVAGGVGELFF. DNA of the CDR3: TGCGCCAGCAGCCAAGAGGTAGCGGGAGGGGTCGGGGAGCTGTTTTTT.

The chain carries TRBV5-4 and TRBJ2-3, with TRBD2 matching 9 bases. CDR1 and CDR2 from the germline V gene are SGHNT and YYREEE (reference sequence). The J segment lost 5 bases and the V segment lost 10 bases, leaving 11 bases of the junction unmatched. This CDR3 comprises 14 residues. CDR3 DNA: TGTGCCTCACGAGGGAGGCGGGAGGGAGATACGCAGTATTTT. It translates to CASRGRREGDTQYF. The variable domain in full, with the rest retrieved from reference TRBV5-4 and TRBJ2-3, is ETGVTQSPTHLIKTRGQQVTLRCSSQSGHNTVSWYQQALGQGPQFIFQYYREEENGRGNFPPRFSGLQFPNYSSELNVNALELDDSALYLCASRGRREGDTQYFGPGTRLTVL.

The gene calls are TRBV4-1 and TRBJ2-1, with 9 positions matching TRBD2. V lost 4 bases, J lost 0 bases, and 7 bases stayed unmatched. The germline V gene encodes CDR1 MGHRA and CDR2 YSYEKL. This CDR3 is built from 17 residues. The CDR3 DNA reads as TGCGCCAGCAGCCGAGGATCTAGCGGGGACTCCTACAATGAGCAGTTCTTC. Translated: CASSRGSSGDSYNEQFF.

The chain links TRBV20-1 to TRBJ1-1, with a weak D call TRBD1 (6 bases). Germline V gene data show CDR1 as DFQATT and CDR2 as SNEGSKA (reference sequence). The CDR3 spans 11 residues. V was pared by 6 bases and J by 6 bases, with 11 bases between. The CDR3 reads CSAYREPEAFF. The CDR3 nucleotides are TGCAGTGCATACAGGGAACCTGAAGCTTTCTTT.

The genes are TRBV29-1 and TRBJ2-2; D possibly corresponds to TRBD2 (5 bases). The germline CDR1 and CDR2 sequences are SQVTM and ANQGSEA. The CDR3 has 15 residues. V lost 0 bases to trimming and J lost 2 bases, with 10 bases between them. The CDR3 region has the DNA TGCAGCGTTGAAGATCTAGCCAGTAACACCGGGGAGCTGTTTTTT. This encodes CSVEDLASNTGELFF.

The chain is built from TRBV2 and TRBJ2-2; 13 positions agree with TRBD2. V dropped 8 bases and J dropped 4; count of bases not matched to a gene: 16. The CDR3 has 19 amino acids. Per germline, CDR1 SNHLY and CDR2 FYNNEI. CDR3 sequence reads: CASGKQGFRLAGGTGELFF. The CDR3 nucleotides read TGTGCCAGCGGCAAACAGGGGTTTAGACTAGCGGGAGGCACCGGGGAGCTGTTTTTT.

This clone has just a few counts. The chain links TRBV4-1 to TRBJ2-7, with unresolved D. CDR1 is MGHRA, CDR2 YSYEKL, per germline. CDR3 length: 15 amino acids. The V end lost 4 bases, the J end lost 2 bases, and 15 bases lay between the germline ends. DNA for the CDR3: TGCGCCAGCAGCCCCTGGAGCGACTCCGCCTACGAGCAGTACTTC. Encoded protein: CASSPWSDSAYEQYF.

The J gene is TRBJ2-7, the V gene TRBV29-1, with TRBD1 as a possible D gene (6 bases). V was pared by 6 bases and J by 3 bases, with 12 bases between. Germline CDR1 reads SQVTM; CDR2 reads ANQGSEA. The CDR3 consists of 12 residues. CDR3 sequence reads: CSVHRENYEQYF. In DNA form, the CDR3 reads TGCAGCGTACACAGGGAAAACTACGAGCAGTACTTC.